The rows below give T cell receptor beta chains drawn from one sample of a study of blood T cell repertoires in COVID-19. Method: immunoSEQ multiplex PCR; TCRdb's copy keeps in-frame clones and lacks some. The data show tens of thousands of clones, roughly 90% seen once. The sample consisted of peripheral blood. Source of these receptors: a man in his fifties with acute or convalescent COVID-19. CDR3s include the opening cysteine and the closing phenylalanine or tryptophan. Fields, in order: CDR3 DNA, CDR3 protein, CDR3 length, V gene, clone size, J gene, D gene. D genes are given only for firm matches. The size field is filled for only some rows; it gives once, few, many or a size class.

TGCGCCAGCAGCTGGGGACAGGGGGCGACGGAGACCCAGTACTTC	CASSWGQGATETQYF	15	TRBV5-1	.	TRBJ2-5	TRBD1
TGTGCCAGCAGCAAGACAGGACCGAACACCGGGGAGCTGTTTTTT	CASSKTGPNTGELFF	15	TRBV7-3	.	TRBJ2-2	.
TGTGCCAGCAGTTCCGAAACCACAGGGCTTGGAGAAAAACTGTTTTTT	CASSSETTGLGEKLFF	16	TRBV6-5	.	TRBJ1-4	.
TGCGCCAGCAGCCAAGTTACAGGGATTCGCCACACTGAAGCTTTCTTT	CASSQVTGIRHTEAFF	16	TRBV4-1	once	TRBJ1-1	.
TGTGCCAGCAGTCCTGACAGGCGAGGGACTGAAGCTTTCTTT	CASSPDRRGTEAFF	14	TRBV6-6	.	TRBJ1-1	.
TGTGCCAGCAGCACTAGCGGGGGGGGAGCAGATACGCAGTATTTT	CASSTSGGGADTQYF	15	TRBV7-9	.	TRBJ2-3	TRBD2
TGTGCCAGCAGACCAACCCAGGGTCTCGGGGAGCTGTTTTTT	CASRPTQGLGELFF	14	TRBV7-3	.	TRBJ2-2	.
TGTGCCAGCGGGAGTCTAGCTTCCTACGAGCAGTACTTC	CASGSLASYEQYF	13	TRBV12-3/TRBV12-4	.	TRBJ2-7	.
TGCGCCAGCAGTCGACAGGGGATCATCTCTGGAAACACCATATATTTT	CASSRQGIISGNTIYF	16	TRBV5-1	once	TRBJ1-3	TRBD1
TGTGCCAGTAGTATAGGGCCCGGGACAGGGAACACTGAAGCTTTCTTT	CASSIGPGTGNTEAFF	16	TRBV19	.	TRBJ1-1	TRBD1
TGTGCCAGCAGCTTAACGTTGACTCACGGTACGCAGTATTTT	CASSLTLTHGTQYF	14	TRBV7-3	.	TRBJ2-3	.
TGCGCCAGCAGTGCAGGGGGCCGCACCGGGGAGCTGTTTTTT	CASSAGGRTGELFF	14	TRBV10-1	.	TRBJ2-2	TRBD1
TGTGCCAGCAGCCGAGGCCCCGGCAGGGCCTACGAGCAGTACTTC	CASSRGPGRAYEQYF	15	TRBV3-1/TRBV3-2	once	TRBJ2-7	.
TGTGCCAGCAGTGGATCAGACTCGATTTCCTACAATGAGCAGTTCTTC	CASSGSDSISYNEQFF	16	TRBV6-1	.	TRBJ2-1	.
TGTGCCAGCAGTGACCAGGGCGGACCCGATACGCAGTATTTT	CASSDQGGPDTQYF	14	TRBV2	few	TRBJ2-3	.
TGTGCCAGCAGTTACTCCGGGACAGCTACCTACGAGCAGTACTTC	CASSYSGTATYEQYF	15	TRBV6-5	.	TRBJ2-7	TRBD1
TGTGCCAGCAATTTGGGCCGGGGCTACGAGCAGTACTTC	CASNLGRGYEQYF	13	TRBV12-3/TRBV12-4	.	TRBJ2-7	.
TGCGCCAGCAGCCAACAAGAGACCCAGTACTTC	CASSQQETQYF	11	TRBV5-1	few	TRBJ2-5	.
TGTGCCAGCTCACCACCGGAGAGGGGGTCGAACACCGGGGAGCTGTTTTTT	CASSPPERGSNTGELFF	17	TRBV18	.	TRBJ2-2	.
TGTGCCAGCAGCTTTAGCGGGGCCTCCTACGAGCAGTACTTC	CASSFSGASYEQYF	14	TRBV9	once	TRBJ2-7	TRBD2
TGTGCCAGCAGCCATAGACAGGGGAGGGATACGCAGTATTTT	CASSHRQGRDTQYF	14	TRBV27	.	TRBJ2-3	TRBD1
TGCGCCAGCAGCTTGTCGAGGGTTCGAGGTAGGGTAGATCAGCCCCAGCATTTT	CASSLSRVRGRVDQPQHF	18	TRBV5-1	.	TRBJ1-5	.
TGCAGCGCAACAAGGGACAGGGGAGTGGAGACCCAGTACTTC	CSATRDRGVETQYF	14	TRBV29-1	.	TRBJ2-5	TRBD1